Below, one TCR beta chain is given with its context. The data were obtained in a study of blood T cell repertoires in COVID-19. Across the study: Italy, Spain and the United States were the sources of the convalescent and acute COVID-19 samples. The analysed material was cDNA or gDNA that came from T cells, B-cell-depleted T cells, or PBMCs.

Seattle's enrolled individuals joined amid active infection and were then monitored longitudinally. J lost 4 bases, V lost 5 bases, and 3 bases had no gene match. The CDR3 covers 14 residues. Germline CDR1 and CDR2: LGHNA and YSLEER. Per the study methods: Estimated nucleated cell counts came from reference gene primer amplification. Assay used: immunoSEQ multiplex PCR; TCRdb lists only in-frame clones, some missing. V and J calls and clone size follow that table, whereas D and trimming were derived from the DNA. The sample has about 170,000 clones; roughly nine tenths are singletons. The sequencing input was peripheral blood. The source is a woman in her fifties or sixties with COVID-19, enrolled during active disease. V gene TRBV4-3 combines with J gene TRBJ2-3; TRBD2 agrees at 10 bases. This CDR3 reads CASSASGSADTQYF. The CDR3 DNA follows: TGCGCCAGCAGCGCTAGCGGGAGTGCAGATACGCAGTATTTT.